The text below deals with one T cell receptor beta chain. In the original workflow: Amplification from reference gene primers served as the basis for estimated nucleated cell counts. Clones were sequenced by immunoSEQ multiplex PCR, and TCRdb holds only the in-frame ones, with some missing. Clone size and the V and J calls come from that table; the DNA yielded D and trimming. Of under 100,000 clones detected, over 80% appear once; the ten largest clones hold over 9.5%. The J segment lost 10 bases and the V segment lost 4 bases, leaving 6 bases of the junction unmatched. CDR1 is MDHEN, CDR2 SYDVKM, per germline. The CDR3 contains 14 residues. The record originates from a study of blood T cell repertoires in COVID-19. The overall study: Spain, Italy and the United States supplied samples that represented acute and convalescent COVID-19. The analysed material was cDNA or gDNA that came from T cells, B-cell-depleted T cells, or PBMCs.

The chain joins TRBV28 to TRBJ1-6; 8 bases match TRBD1. Input material: peripheral blood. This clonotype was sampled from a woman between 65 and 79 years old with active or convalescent COVID-19. CDR3 region: CASSSGQGGSPLHF. CDR3 bases: TGTGCCAGCAGTTCTGGACAGGGAGGCTCACCCCTCCACTTT.